The rows below give T cell receptor beta chains drawn from one sample of a study of blood T cell repertoires in COVID-19. The protocol was immunoSEQ multiplex PCR, while the TCRdb copy is restricted to in-frame clones and leaves out a portion. The sample lists some 260,000 clones; 70% to 90% were seen once. The material sequenced was peripheral blood. Every receptor here comes from a young man with active or convalescent COVID-19. Each CDR3 is given with its conserved first and last residue. The D gene is left open where the match is weak. Clone size is stated in some rows and not others, as once, few, many or a class when expanded.

size | J | D | V | CDR3 | DNA
- | TRBJ2-7 | - | TRBV4-3 | CASSQGAGTPYEQYF | TGCGCCAGCAGCCAAGGAGCCGGGACTCCTTACGAGCAGTACTTC
- | TRBJ1-2 | - | TRBV7-2 | CASSLWSGYGNYGYTF | TGTGCCAGCAGCTTATGGTCCGGGTATGGGAACTATGGCTACACCTTC
once | TRBJ2-3 | TRBD1 | TRBV27 | CASSSPPRQGTDTQYF | TGTGCCAGCAGTTCCCCCCCTCGACAGGGGACAGATACGCAGTATTTT
- | TRBJ2-1 | - | TRBV2 | CASRWLARVDEQFF | TGTGCCAGCAGGTGGCTAGCGAGAGTCGATGAGCAGTTCTTC
- | TRBJ1-2 | TRBD1 | TRBV9 | CASSANRYRGGDGYTF | TGTGCCAGCAGCGCAAACCGGTACCGAGGGGGCGATGGCTACACCTTC
- | TRBJ2-5 | TRBD1 | TRBV6-1 | CASSEGQGVSETQYF | TGTGCCAGCAGTGAAGGCCAGGGGGTCTCAGAGACCCAGTACTTC
- | TRBJ2-5 | TRBD2 | TRBV4-2 | CASSQPFLAGGSLETQYF | TGTGCCAGCAGCCAACCATTTCTAGCGGGAGGGAGTCTAGAGACCCAGTACTTC
- | TRBJ2-1 | TRBD1 | TRBV4-3 | CASSQSGTGGKNEQFF | TGCGCCAGCAGCCAATCCGGGACAGGGGGCAAAAATGAGCAGTTCTTC
- | TRBJ1-3 | - | TRBV3-1/TRBV3-2 | CASSYPGALGNTIYF | TGTGCCAGCAGCTACCCAGGGGCGCTAGGAAACACCATATATTTT
- | TRBJ2-7 | TRBD2 | TRBV19 | CASGSGREGEQYF | TGTGCCAGTGGGTCGGGCAGGGAGGGCGAGCAGTACTTC
- | TRBJ1-5 | TRBD1 | TRBV6-5 | CASSLQGANQPQHF | TGTGCCAGCAGTCTACAGGGGGCGAATCAGCCCCAGCATTTT
- | TRBJ2-3 | - | TRBV7-3 | CASSPQGNTQYF | TGTGCCAGCAGCCCCCAGGGGAATACGCAGTATTTT
- | TRBJ1-6 | TRBD1 | TRBV5-4 | CASTDLGTDYSPLHF | TGTGCCAGCACCGACCTGGGGACAGACTATTCACCCCTCCACTTT
- | TRBJ2-1 | - | TRBV6-5 | CASSYSNSMYNEQFF | TGTGCCAGCAGTTACTCGAACAGCATGTACAATGAGCAGTTCTTC
- | TRBJ1-4 | - | TRBV6-5 | CASSYSSQAHEKLFF | TGTGCCAGCAGTTACTCGAGCCAGGCTCATGAAAAACTGTTTTTT
- | TRBJ1-1 | - | TRBV27 | CASSLWPGGWNTEAFF | TGTGCCAGCAGTTTATGGCCGGGAGGGTGGAACACTGAAGCTTTCTTT
- | TRBJ1-1 | TRBD1 | TRBV19 | CASRSLVTPGTGNTEAFF | TGTGCCAGTAGAAGCCTAGTTACTCCCGGGACAGGGAACACTGAAGCTTTCTTT
- | TRBJ2-1 | - | TRBV9 | CASSVRVVVSSYNEQFF | TGTGCCAGCAGCGTGAGGGTTGTGGTGTCCTCCTACAATGAGCAGTTCTTC
- | TRBJ2-3 | TRBD1 | TRBV7-9 | CASRLFRDSLTDTQYF | TGTGCCAGCCGATTATTCCGGGACAGCCTCACAGATACGCAGTATTTT
- | TRBJ2-4 | TRBD1 | TRBV4-1 | CASSQEGTGDLAKNIQYF | TGCGCCAGCAGCCAAGAAGGGACAGGGGACCTAGCCAAAAACATTCAGTACTTC
- | TRBJ2-7 | TRBD2 | TRBV6-2/TRBV6-3 | CASSSTTSGRYEQYF | TGTGCCAGCAGTTCCACGACTAGCGGGCGCTACGAGCAGTACTTC
- | TRBJ2-1 | TRBD2 | TRBV19 | CASTMYSGGRNEQFF | TGTGCCAGTACCATGTACAGCGGGGGGCGGAATGAGCAGTTCTTC
few | TRBJ2-7 | - | TRBV30 | CAWSVSAGRSYEQYF | TGTGCCTGGAGTGTAAGTGCGGGGAGGAGCTACGAGCAGTACTTC
few | TRBJ1-4 | TRBD1 | TRBV19 | CASTKGAARREKLFF | TGTGCCAGTACAAAGGGGGCCGCACGGAGAGAAAAACTGTTTTTT
- | TRBJ1-2 | TRBD1 | TRBV13 | CASTFWGDRDWYGYTF | TGTGCCAGCACCTTCTGGGGGGACAGGGACTGGTATGGCTACACCTTC
once | TRBJ1-6 | - | TRBV28 | CASSHGRGGHNSPLHF | TGTGCCAGCAGTCATGGTCGGGGGGGGCATAATTCACCCCTCCACTTT
- | TRBJ2-2 | - | TRBV28 | CASSFPYPGELFF | TGTGCCAGCAGTTTCCCCTACCCCGGGGAGCTGTTTTTT
- | TRBJ1-1 | - | TRBV30 | CAWSLPGHQDSEAFF | TGTGCCTGGTCCCTACCGGGACACCAGGACTCGGAGGCTTTCTTT
- | TRBJ2-1 | - | TRBV9 | CASSVAYNEQFF | TGTGCCAGCAGCGTAGCTTACAATGAGCAGTTCTTC
- | TRBJ1-1 | - | TRBV4-3 | CASSQEMTGFNTEAFF | TGCGCCAGCAGCCAAGAGATGACAGGCTTTAACACTGAAGCTTTCTTT